This T cell receptor beta chain appears in the sequencing data of a study of blood T cell repertoires in COVID-19. Libraries were prepared by immunoSEQ multiplex PCR; TCRdb keeps only in-frame clonotypes and omits some of them. This sample yields about 150,000 clones, of which roughly 80% are seen a single time; 25% to 30% belongs to the top ten. The CDR3 is 13 residues long. The germline CDR1 and CDR2 sequences are SGDLS and YYNGEE. Trimming shortened V by 4 bases and J by 2 bases, and 10 bases separated the two germline ends. The chain employs TRBV9 and TRBJ2-7, with a tentative D call TRBD2 (5 bases). The sample was peripheral blood. The TCR originated in an older woman with acute or convalescent COVID-19. The CDR3 reads CASSSGSAYEQYF. Here the CDR3 DNA reads TGTGCCAGCAGCTCGGGATCAGCCTACGAGCAGTACTTC.